This T cell receptor (beta chain) was retrieved from a study of CD8+ T cells in alopecia areata. Study-level background: The study gave treated patients oral tofacitinib at 5 to 10 mg twice daily.

Worth noting for this clone: The target antigen is unknown.

Treatment of the sample: oral pan-JAK inhibitor, 5-10 mg twice daily. Investigators isolated RNA and reverse transcribed it into cDNA to act as the sequencing template. Measured with immunoSEQ multiplex PCR; TCRdb has only the in-frame clones, and not every one. The sample records approximately 180,000 clones, roughly 70% being singletons. Whole-study results and caveats: In scalp, tofacitinib significantly decreased clonality and expanded CD8+ clones among the top 100. As there was one nonresponder, how baseline CD8+ expansion relates to response remains uncertain.

Germline V CDR1 and CDR2: PRHDT, FYEKMQ (reference sequence). V shed 2 bases and J 4 bases; nucleotides not matched to a gene: 1. The CDR3 is made up of 13 amino acids. The chain links TRBV13 to TRBJ1-2; 7 bases are shared with TRBD1. The specimen was CD4+ T cells sorted from blood, collected around week 49, from a patient treated with tofacitinib. The sequence was collected from a human donor with alopecia areata. The chain's CDR3 is CASSLRQGYGYTF. The CDR3 DNA follows: TGTGCCAGCAGCTTACGACAGGGCTATGGCTACACCTTC. Full variable domain (outside the CDR3, taken from reference TRBV13 and TRBJ1-2): AAGVIQSPRHLIKEKRETATLKCYPIPRHDTVYWYQQGPGQDPQFLISFYEKMQSDKGSIPDRFSAQQFSDYHSELNMSSLELGDSALYFCASSLRQGYGYTFGSGTRLTVV.